This T cell receptor (beta chain) was obtained from a study of molecular identifiers for immune sequencing clone quantification. MiXCR, applied by TCRdb to the PCR reads, yields one record per CDR3 protein. In the table there are roughly 300,000 distinct CDR3 sequences, about 22% of which are singletons. This CDR3 has 17 residues. V trimming: 1 base; J trimming: 4 bases; junction bases outside the gene matches: 4. CDR1 and CDR2 (germline): SGHTA, FQGNSA. The chain uses TRBV7-2 and TRBJ2-7; TRBD2 agrees at 16 bases. Material: naive CD8+ T cells from blood, with Jurkat cell RNA spiked in. The subset was: FACS-sorted CD8+CD4-CCR7+CD45RA+ naive T cells. The clonotype was recovered from a human donor in good health. Some libraries in this study had Jurkat cell RNA spiked in. For the CDR3, the DNA is TGTGCCAGCAGCTTAGTGGGACTAGCGGGAGGGTGGTACGAGCAGTACTTC. Encoded protein: CASSLVGLAGGWYEQYF. Looking up the rest from reference TRBV7-2 and TRBJ2-7 gives the full variable domain: GAGVSQSPSNKVTEKGKDVELRCDPISGHTALYWYRQSLGQGLEFLIYFQGNSAPDKSGLPSDRFSAERTGGSVSTLTIQRTQQEDSAVYLCASSLVGLAGGWYEQYFGPGTRLTVT.